These 4 T cell receptor beta chains were all obtained from the same sample, sequenced in a study of T-cell reconstitution after alpha-beta-depleted transplantation in children. Unique molecular identifiers tagged the TCRbeta library. TCRdb re-called the PCR reads with MiXCR, one entry per CDR3 protein. The sample has about 480,000 distinct CDR3 sequences; around 13% are singletons. The sample consisted of PBMCs from the stem cell graft donor, taken from the stem cell graft. These receptors were collected from a human donor who donated a stem cell graft to a child with combined immunodeficiency.

The J gene is TRBJ2-3, the V gene TRBV7-8; tentative D call: TRBD2 (6 bases). This CDR3 is built from 15 residues. Germline V gene data show CDR1 as SGHVS and CDR2 as FQNEAQ. V lost 10 bases and J 1 base, leaving 18 bases between the germline ends. CDR3 DNA: TGTGCCACCGGGGGTAGCTTTTACGGCACAGATACGCAGTATTTT. Residues: CATGGSFYGTDTQYF.

This clonotype was counted ten times or more. This sequence joins TRBV12-3 or TRBV12-4 and TRBJ2-3; D might be TRBD2 (5 bases). CDR3 size: 16 residues. V lost 6 bases and J 4 bases, leaving 20 bases between the germline ends. CDR3 nucleotides: TGTGCCAGCAGCGGACTGAAGCAGTTTGGCCCAGATACGCAGTATTTT. Protein sequence: CASSGLKQFGPDTQYF.

Concerning this clonotype itself: At one end, the junction sequence differs from germline, possibly due to a read error. The rearrangement joins TRBV7-7 to TRBJ2-2; 7 positions match TRBD1. Germline loops: CDR1 SSHAT, CDR2 FNYEAQ (reference sequence). The CDR3 extends over 14 amino acids. CDR3 region: CASRMTGRTGELFF. CDR3 in DNA: TGTGCTAGCAGGATGACAGGGCGGACCGGGGAGCTGTTTTTT.

The chain combines TRBV6-1 with TRBJ2-7, with D possibly TRBD1 on 6 matching bases. Trimming took 6 bases from V and 4 from J, leaving 13 bases between them. CDR3 length: 13 amino acids. Germline CDR1 and CDR2: MNHNS and SASEGT. CDR3 protein: CASSPIQGYEQYF. The CDR3 region has the DNA TGTGCCAGCAGCCCGATACAGGGATACGAGCAGTACTTC.